These T cell receptor beta chains were read from a single sample in a study of identical twins. One entry per CDR3 protein results from TCRdb running MiXCR on the 5' RACE reads. The sample contains some 500,000 distinct CDR3 sequences, 13% to 15% of which appear only once. These data are also associated with another study on yellow fever vaccine responses in identical twins.

Input material: CD4+ T cells sorted from blood. Receptors were obtained from a woman between 18 and 30 years old in good health. The CDR3 runs from the conserved cysteine through the conserved F or W. D genes are given only for firm matches. Clone size is stated in some rows and not others, as once, few, many or a class when expanded.

v_gene: TRBV4-3; j_gene: TRBJ2-2; d_gene: TRBD1; abundance: NA; CDR3aa: CASSRGDRGLTGELFF; CDR3nt: TGCGCCAGCAGCCGCGGGGACAGGGGGCTTACCGGGGAGCTGTTTTTT
v_gene: TRBV11-2; j_gene: TRBJ2-1; d_gene: TRBD2; abundance: NA; CDR3aa: CASSSQGLAGYNEQFF; CDR3nt: TGTGCCAGCAGCTCGCAGGGACTAGCGGGGTACAATGAGCAGTTCTTC
v_gene: TRBV27; j_gene: TRBJ1-6; d_gene: TRBD1; abundance: NA; CDR3aa: CASCPGQGYSPLHF; CDR3nt: TGTGCCAGCTGCCCGGGACAGGGGTATTCACCCCTCCACTTT
v_gene: TRBV20-1; j_gene: TRBJ2-5; d_gene: NA; abundance: few; CDR3aa: CSARKTGPEETQYF; CDR3nt: TGCAGTGCTAGAAAGACGGGACCAGAAGAGACCCAGTACTTC
v_gene: TRBV5-1; j_gene: TRBJ1-5; d_gene: TRBD1; abundance: few; CDR3aa: CASSPGQGSDQPQHF; CDR3nt: TGCGCCAGCAGTCCAGGACAGGGGTCCGATCAGCCCCAGCATTTT
v_gene: TRBV6-1; j_gene: TRBJ2-3; d_gene: NA; abundance: few; CDR3aa: CASKLLFSTDTQYF; CDR3nt: TGTGCCAGCAAACTGCTATTTAGCACAGATACGCAGTATTTT
v_gene: TRBV5-1; j_gene: TRBJ2-1; d_gene: TRBD2; abundance: many; CDR3aa: CASSLDGGGSYNEQFF; CDR3nt: TGCGCCAGCAGCTTGGATGGCGGGGGCTCCTACAATGAGCAGTTCTTC
v_gene: TRBV2; j_gene: TRBJ1-4; d_gene: NA; abundance: NA; CDR3aa: CASSVGGSVEKLFF; CDR3nt: TGTGCCAGCAGTGTGGGGGGATCGGTTGAAAAACTGTTTTTT
v_gene: TRBV15; j_gene: TRBJ2-7; d_gene: TRBD1; abundance: NA; CDR3aa: CATSRDLLGGAYYEQYF; CDR3nt: TGTGCCACCAGCAGAGATCTATTAGGGGGCGCGTACTACGAGCAGTACTTC
v_gene: TRBV30; j_gene: TRBJ2-2; d_gene: NA; abundance: few; CDR3aa: CAWTKTQNTGELFF; CDR3nt: TGTGCCTGGACAAAGACTCAAAACACCGGGGAGCTGTTTTTT
v_gene: TRBV7-2; j_gene: TRBJ2-7; d_gene: TRBD2; abundance: many; CDR3aa: CASSSTSGSYEQYF; CDR3nt: TGCGCCAGCAGCTCGACTAGCGGCTCCTACGAGCAGTACTTC
v_gene: TRBV20-1; j_gene: TRBJ1-5; d_gene: TRBD1; abundance: few; CDR3aa: CSVIRDSTNQPQHF; CDR3nt: TGCAGTGTTATACGGGACAGCACAAATCAGCCCCAGCATTTT
v_gene: TRBV30; j_gene: TRBJ2-1; d_gene: NA; abundance: many; CDR3aa: CATGQNPREQFF; CDR3nt: TGTGCCACCGGACAGAATCCGCGCGAGCAGTTCTTC
v_gene: TRBV10-3; j_gene: TRBJ1-6; d_gene: NA; abundance: NA; CDR3aa: CAIMDRNSPLHF; CDR3nt: TGTGCCATAATGGACAGAAACTCACCCCTCCACTTT
v_gene: TRBV28; j_gene: TRBJ2-7; d_gene: TRBD1; abundance: NA; CDR3aa: CASRQGQVMSYEQYF; CDR3nt: TGTGCCAGCAGACAGGGACAGGTAATGAGCTACGAGCAGTACTTC
v_gene: TRBV4-3; j_gene: TRBJ2-3; d_gene: NA; abundance: NA; CDR3aa: CASSLLAESTDTQYF; CDR3nt: TGCGCCAGCAGCCTCCTCGCGGAGAGCACAGATACGCAGTATTTT
v_gene: TRBV6-2/TRBV6-3; j_gene: TRBJ2-7; d_gene: NA; abundance: NA; CDR3aa: CASSFGASWEQYF; CDR3nt: TGTGCCAGCAGCTTCGGGGCTAGTTGGGAGCAGTACTTC
v_gene: TRBV12-3/TRBV12-4; j_gene: TRBJ2-1; d_gene: NA; abundance: NA; CDR3aa: CASSLSRRYNEQFF; CDR3nt: TGTGCCAGCAGTCTGTCCCGACGGTACAATGAGCAGTTCTTC
v_gene: TRBV20-1; j_gene: TRBJ1-6; d_gene: NA; abundance: many; CDR3aa: CSARVDRSSPLHF; CDR3nt: TGCAGTGCTAGAGTGGATCGGAGTTCACCCCTCCACTTT
v_gene: TRBV14; j_gene: TRBJ2-7; d_gene: NA; abundance: few; CDR3aa: CASSQVQGWEQYF; CDR3nt: TGTGCCAGCAGCCAGGTACAGGGCTGGGAGCAGTACTTC
v_gene: TRBV2; j_gene: TRBJ2-7; d_gene: TRBD2; abundance: NA; CDR3aa: CASRGLAGDYEQYF; CDR3nt: TGTGCCAGCAGGGGACTAGCGGGAGACTACGAGCAGTACTTC
v_gene: TRBV20-1; j_gene: TRBJ2-5; d_gene: NA; abundance: NA; CDR3aa: CSANSIIQETQYF; CDR3nt: TGCAGTGCTAATTCCATTATTCAAGAGACCCAGTACTTC